Listed below are T cell receptor beta chains from one sample, sequenced in a study of T cell changes during pregnancy in multiple sclerosis. Using immunoSEQ multiplex PCR, the repertoire was profiled, and TCRdb retains in-frame clones only, with some absent. The sample has about 57,000 clones; around 93% are singletons. The source material was peripheral blood, sampled after pregnancy. All receptors come from a female donor in good health, enrolled as a control in a pregnancy study. Both conserved end residues are part of each CDR3. D genes are given only for firm matches. Not all rows give a size; the values are once, few, many and, for expanded clones, a class.

D	size	J	V	DNA	CDR3
.	.	TRBJ1-2	TRBV28	TGTGCCAGCAAGACAGATTTCTATGGCTACACCTTC	CASKTDFYGYTF
TRBD1	.	TRBJ2-1	TRBV18	TGTGCCAGCTCATCCAGGGACAGGAATGAGCAGTTCTTC	CASSSRDRNEQFF
TRBD2	.	TRBJ2-1	TRBV2	TGTGCCAGCAGTGGGAGTAGCGGGAGAGGAGAGCAGTTCTTC	CASSGSSGRGEQFF
TRBD2	.	TRBJ2-3	TRBV7-2	TGTGCCAGCAGAACTGGACTAGCCGTAGATACGCAGTATTTT	CASRTGLAVDTQYF
.	.	TRBJ1-6	TRBV4-2	TGTGCCAGCAGCCAAGTTGTGAGGGACGGAGGGAGTTCACCCCTCCACTTT	CASSQVVRDGGSSPLHF
.	.	TRBJ1-6	TRBV18	TGTGCCAGCTCCCCGGAGGCGGGGTACAATTCACCCCTCCACTTT	CASSPEAGYNSPLHF
TRBD1	.	TRBJ2-1	TRBV18	TGTGCCAGCTCCCAAAACGCCGGGACAGAGTACAATGAGCAGTTCTTC	CASSQNAGTEYNEQFF
TRBD2	.	TRBJ2-5	TRBV27	TGTGCCAGCAGTCCGCGGACTAGCGGGATAGGGACCCAGTACTTC	CASSPRTSGIGTQYF
.	.	TRBJ1-4	TRBV11-2	TGTGCCAGCAGCTTAAGACAGGTGGCTAATGAAAAACTGTTTTTT	CASSLRQVANEKLFF
.	.	TRBJ2-5	TRBV6-5	TGTGCCAGCAGTTACTCAGGGGTAGGAGAGACCCAGTACTTC	CASSYSGVGETQYF
.	.	TRBJ2-2	TRBV7-6	TGTGCCAGCAGGGGAGACACCGGGGAGCTGTTTTTT	CASRGDTGELFF
.	.	TRBJ2-1	TRBV6-5	TGTGCCAGCAGTTACTCGAGTGAGCAGTTCTTC	CASSYSSEQFF
.	.	TRBJ2-1	TRBV7-7	TGTGCTAGCAGCTGCCCACCCAGCTCCTACAATGAGCAGTTCTTC	CASSCPPSSYNEQFF
.	.	TRBJ2-3	TRBV25-1	TGTGCCAGCAGTCCGTTTGGAGGCACAGATACGCAGTATTTT	CASSPFGGTDTQYF
.	.	TRBJ2-1	TRBV7-3	TGTGCCAGCAGCTTAAATCTAGCAGGAGTCTACAATGAGCAGTTCTTC	CASSLNLAGVYNEQFF
TRBD1	.	TRBJ1-5	TRBV7-9	TGTGCCAGCAGCCTTGGGACAGGGGGCGGCAATCAGCCCCAGCATTTT	CASSLGTGGGNQPQHF
.	.	TRBJ1-5	TRBV18	TGTGCCAGCTCACCTTCGCCGGGGGGGAACAATCAGCCCCAGCATTTT	CASSPSPGGNNQPQHF
TRBD1	.	TRBJ1-1	TRBV7-3	TGTGCCAGCAGCCCGGACAGGGCGAACACTGAAGCTTTCTTT	CASSPDRANTEAFF
.	.	TRBJ1-5	TRBV27	TGTGCCAGCAGTCCCCTCGGGGAGTCCAATCAGCCCCAGCATTTT	CASSPLGESNQPQHF
.	.	TRBJ1-4	TRBV6-5	TGTGCCAGCAGCGATCCAGGGGACGGAATTGAAAAACTGTTTTTT	CASSDPGDGIEKLFF
TRBD2	.	TRBJ2-1	TRBV10-3	TGTGCCATCAGTGGGACTAGCGGGGTCAATGAGCAGTTCTTC	CAISGTSGVNEQFF
.	.	TRBJ2-3	TRBV7-2	TGTGCCAGCAGCTTAGGGGTGGGGGGTTCACCAGATACGCAGTATTTT	CASSLGVGGSPDTQYF
.	.	TRBJ1-5	TRBV1	TGCACCAGCAGCCCATACATCCCGTCCGGAGCAGGGAGCAATCAGCCCCAGCATTTT	CTSSPYIPSGAGSNQPQHF
.	.	TRBJ2-7	TRBV5-1	TGCGCCAGCAGCTTGGGGGACTTCTCCTACGAGCAGTACTTC	CASSLGDFSYEQYF
TRBD2	.	TRBJ2-7	TRBV28	TGTGCCAGCAGTACTAGCGGGAGCGTCTACGAGCAGTACTTC	CASSTSGSVYEQYF
TRBD1	few	TRBJ1-1	TRBV6-1	TGTGCCAGCAGGGAATACAGGGGGTCGAACACTGAAGCTTTCTTT	CASREYRGSNTEAFF
.	.	TRBJ1-1	TRBV7-9	TGTGCCAGCAGTGAAGGGGGGGAGGGCCGGAAAGCTTTCTTT	CASSEGGEGRKAFF
.	.	TRBJ1-5	TRBV5-5	TGTGCCAGCAGCTTGCGTGTGGGGGGGCAGCCCCAGCATTTT	CASSLRVGGQPQHF
TRBD2	.	TRBJ2-7	TRBV4-1	TGCGCCAGCAGCCCAGAGCGGGAGGCGACCTACGAGCAGTACTTC	CASSPEREATYEQYF
.	.	TRBJ2-2	TRBV6-5	TGTGCCAGCAGCCCATCTTCAGGGACCGGGGAGCTGTTTTTT	CASSPSSGTGELFF
.	once	TRBJ2-6	TRBV2	TGTGCCATCACAGGTTACTCTGGGGCCAACGTCCTGACTTTC	CAITGYSGANVLTF
TRBD2	.	TRBJ2-3	TRBV2	TGTGCCAGCCTCTTAGCGGGAGAGGTCTCAGATACGCAGTATTTT	CASLLAGEVSDTQYF
.	.	TRBJ2-2	TRBV30	TGTGCCTGGAGAATTCCTTTAGGCGGTCTACGTTTTTCCGGGGAGCTGTTTTTT	CAWRIPLGGLRFSGELFF
.	.	TRBJ1-1	TRBV18	TGTGCCAGCTCACAAGGGGTGAACACTGAAGCTTTCTTT	CASSQGVNTEAFF
TRBD1	.	TRBJ2-2	TRBV7-9	TGTGCCAGCAGCTTTAGACAGGGTATGGAACGGACCGGGGAGCTGTTTTTT	CASSFRQGMERTGELFF
TRBD1	.	TRBJ2-7	TRBV7-9	TGTGCCAGCAGCTTAGCTGGGACAGGGTCGTACGAGCAGTACTTC	CASSLAGTGSYEQYF
TRBD1	.	TRBJ2-7	TRBV27	TGTGCCAGCAGCTATGTTTCCGGGACAGGGATCTACGAGCAGTACTTC	CASSYVSGTGIYEQYF
TRBD1	.	TRBJ2-7	TRBV5-6	TGTGCCAGCAGGACTACAGGGGACTCCTACGAGCAGTACTTC	CASRTTGDSYEQYF
TRBD1	.	TRBJ2-5	TRBV9	TGTGCCAGCAGTCCCGGACAGGGGGCGAGGGAGACCCAGTACTTC	CASSPGQGARETQYF
TRBD1	.	TRBJ1-5	TRBV7-2	TGTGCCAGCAGCACCCGACAGGGAACGAGCAATCAGCCCCAGCATTTT	CASSTRQGTSNQPQHF
.	.	TRBJ1-2	TRBV5-1	TGCGCCAGCAGCTTGTCCGGCGGGGCCAACTATGGCTACACCTTC	CASSLSGGANYGYTF
.	.	TRBJ1-1	TRBV5-1	TGCGCCAGCAGCGGGGGGGCGGTGAACACTGAAGCTTTCTTT	CASSGGAVNTEAFF
TRBD1	.	TRBJ2-7	TRBV6-1	TGTGCCAGCAGGGACAGGTCCTCCTACGAGCAGTACTTC	CASRDRSSYEQYF
.	.	TRBJ1-1	TRBV6-5	TGTGCCAGCAGCCGCAGGGACACTGAAGCTTTCTTT	CASSRRDTEAFF